This T cell receptor beta chain was documented in a study of T cell responses to AZD1222 COVID-19 vaccine. General observations from the study: Targets within unmutated variant regions were reportedly found for nearly half of spike-specific TCRs. The study found vaccine-associated CD4 TCRs spanning spike, dominant at 160-218 and 743-854. Most donors were white British and more were female, and clonal diversity was possibly underestimated.

Clones were sequenced by immunoSEQ multiplex PCR, and TCRdb holds only the in-frame ones, with some missing. The table lists about 60,000 clones, around nine tenths of them singletons, with roughly 6.3% in the top ten. Concerning this clone itself: Its antigen is currently unknown.

V lost 8 bases, J lost 0 bases, and 3 bases stayed unmatched. The germline gives CDR1 LNHDA, CDR2 SQIVND (reference sequence). There are 13 residues in the CDR3. The chain uses TRBV19 and TRBJ1-1, with TRBD1 matching over 7 bases. The source was peripheral blood, collected 28 days after the second dose of the MenACWY control vaccine. This TCR was sampled from an adult who received the MenACWY meningococcal vaccine as a control. The DNA of the CDR3 is TGTGCCAGTTCTGGGACAGTGAACACTGAAGCTTTCTTT. Its translation is CASSGTVNTEAFF. Drawing the rest from reference TRBV19 and TRBJ1-1, the complete variable domain is DGGITQSPKYLFRKEGQNVTLSCEQNLNHDAMYWYRQDPGQGLRLIYYSQIVNDFQKGDIAEGYSVSREKKESFPLTVTSAQKNPTAFYLCASSGTVNTEAFFGQGTRLTVV.